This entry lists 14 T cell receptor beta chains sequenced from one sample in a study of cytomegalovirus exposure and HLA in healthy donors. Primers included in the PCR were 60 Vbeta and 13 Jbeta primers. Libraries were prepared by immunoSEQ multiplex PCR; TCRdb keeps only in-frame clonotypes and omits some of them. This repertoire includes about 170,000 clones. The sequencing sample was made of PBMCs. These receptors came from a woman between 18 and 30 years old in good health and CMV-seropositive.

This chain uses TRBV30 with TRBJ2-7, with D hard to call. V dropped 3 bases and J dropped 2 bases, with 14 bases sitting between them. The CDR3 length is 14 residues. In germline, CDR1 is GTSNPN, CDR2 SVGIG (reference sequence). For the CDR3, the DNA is TGTGCCTGGAGGCCACCAGGTTCAACCTACGAGCAGTACTTC. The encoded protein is CAWRPPGSTYEQYF.

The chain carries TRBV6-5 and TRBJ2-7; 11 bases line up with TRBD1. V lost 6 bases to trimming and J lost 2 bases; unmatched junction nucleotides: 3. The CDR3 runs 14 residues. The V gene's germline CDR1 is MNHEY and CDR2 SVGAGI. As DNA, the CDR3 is TGTGCCAGCAGCTCGGGACAGGGGGCCTACGAGCAGTACTTC. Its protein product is CASSSGQGAYEQYF.

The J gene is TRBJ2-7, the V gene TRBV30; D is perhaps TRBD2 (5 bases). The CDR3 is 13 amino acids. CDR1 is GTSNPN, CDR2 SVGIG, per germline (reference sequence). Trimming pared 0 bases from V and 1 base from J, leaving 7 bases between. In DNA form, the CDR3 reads TGTGCCTGGAGTGTGGAGGATTCCTACGAGCAGTACTTC. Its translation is CAWSVEDSYEQYF.

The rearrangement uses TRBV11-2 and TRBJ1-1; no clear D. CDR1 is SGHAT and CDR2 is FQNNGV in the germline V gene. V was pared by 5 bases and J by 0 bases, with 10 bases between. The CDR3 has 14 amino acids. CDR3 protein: CASSQQTLNTEAFF. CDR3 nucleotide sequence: TGTGCCAGCAGCCAACAGACCCTGAACACTGAAGCTTTCTTT.

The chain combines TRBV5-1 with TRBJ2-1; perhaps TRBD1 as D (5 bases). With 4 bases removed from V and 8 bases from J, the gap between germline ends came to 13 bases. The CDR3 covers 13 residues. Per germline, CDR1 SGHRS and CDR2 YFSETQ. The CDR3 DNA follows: TGCGCCAGCAGCCCCCCAGGGTCCCATGAGCAGTTCTTC. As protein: CASSPPGSHEQFF.

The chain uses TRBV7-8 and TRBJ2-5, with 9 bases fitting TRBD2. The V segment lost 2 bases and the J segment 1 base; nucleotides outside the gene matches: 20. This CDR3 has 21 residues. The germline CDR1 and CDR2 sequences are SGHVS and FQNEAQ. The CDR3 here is CASSLLPLGLAGKATQETQYF. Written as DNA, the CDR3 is TGTGCCAGCAGCTTACTACCATTGGGGCTAGCGGGGAAAGCTACCCAAGAGACCCAGTACTTC.

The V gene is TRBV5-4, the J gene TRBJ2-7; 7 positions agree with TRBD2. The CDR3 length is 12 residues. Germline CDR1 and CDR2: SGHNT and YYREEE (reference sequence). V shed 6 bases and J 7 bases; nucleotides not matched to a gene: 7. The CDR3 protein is CASTSGRGEQYF. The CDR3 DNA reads TGTGCCAGCACCTCAGGGCGGGGGGAGCAGTACTTC.

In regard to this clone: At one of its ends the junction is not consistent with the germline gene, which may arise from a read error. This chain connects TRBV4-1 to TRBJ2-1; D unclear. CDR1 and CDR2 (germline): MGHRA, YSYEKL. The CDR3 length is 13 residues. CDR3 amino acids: CAGSHQVYNEQFF. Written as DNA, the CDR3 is TGCGCCGGCAGCCACCAGGTCTACAATGAGCAGTTCTTC.

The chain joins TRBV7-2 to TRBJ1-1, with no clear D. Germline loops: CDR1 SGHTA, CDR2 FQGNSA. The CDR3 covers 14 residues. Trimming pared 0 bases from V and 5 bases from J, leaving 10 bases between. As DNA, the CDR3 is TGTGCCAGCAGCTTAGCTGGAACGGGGACTGAAGCTTTCTTT. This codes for CASSLAGTGTEAFF.

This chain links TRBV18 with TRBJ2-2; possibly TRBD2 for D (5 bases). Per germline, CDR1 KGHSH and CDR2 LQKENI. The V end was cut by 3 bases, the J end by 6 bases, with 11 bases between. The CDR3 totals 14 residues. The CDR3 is CASSPGRYAGELFF. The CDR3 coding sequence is TGTGCCAGCTCACCGGGGAGATATGCCGGGGAGCTGTTTTTT.

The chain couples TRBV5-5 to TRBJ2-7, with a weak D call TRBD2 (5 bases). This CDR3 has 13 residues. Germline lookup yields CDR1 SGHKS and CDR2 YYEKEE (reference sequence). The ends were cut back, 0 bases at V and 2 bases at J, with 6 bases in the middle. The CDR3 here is CASSLVGTYEQYF. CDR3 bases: TGTGCCAGCAGCTTGGTCGGGACCTACGAGCAGTACTTC. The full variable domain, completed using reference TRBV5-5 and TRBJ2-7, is DAGVTQSPTHLIKTRGQQVTLRCSPISGHKSVSWYQQVLGQGPQFIFQYYEKEERGRGNFPDRFSARQFPNYSSELNVNALLLGDSALYLCASSLVGTYEQYFGPGTRLTVT.

The CDR3 sequence is CASSPLTSGRVNTGELFF. The CDR3 DNA is TGTGCCAGCAGCCCGTTGACTAGCGGGAGAGTGAACACCGGGGAGCTGTTTTTT. The chain is built from TRBV4-2 and TRBJ2-2; 12 bases are a match to TRBD2. CDR1 LGHNA and CDR2 YNFKEQ come from the germline V gene. V lost 4 bases to trimming and J lost 1 base; unmatched junction nucleotides: 7. CDR3 length: 18 amino acids.

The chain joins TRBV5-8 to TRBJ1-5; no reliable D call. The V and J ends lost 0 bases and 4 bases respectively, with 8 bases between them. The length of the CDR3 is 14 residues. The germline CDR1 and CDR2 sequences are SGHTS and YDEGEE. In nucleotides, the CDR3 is TGTGCCAGCAGCTTGGCCGGTTATAATCAGCCCCAGCATTTT. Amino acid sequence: CASSLAGYNQPQHF. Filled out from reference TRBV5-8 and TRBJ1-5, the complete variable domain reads EAGVTQSPTHLIKTRGQQATLRCSPISGHTSVYWYQQALGLGLQFLLWYDEGEERNRGNFPPRFSGRQFPNYSSELNVNALELEDSALYLCASSLAGYNQPQHFGDGTRLSIL.

The CDR3 sequence: CASSQVLSSWGGVEETQYF. CDR3 sequence (DNA): TGCGCCAGCAGCCAAGTTTTATCCAGTTGGGGGGGGGTCGAAGAGACCCAGTACTTC. The chain links TRBV4-3 to TRBJ2-5, with 7 positions matching TRBD2. This CDR3 is built from 19 residues. Losses at the gene ends were 1 base for V and 3 bases for J; bases not matched to a gene: 17. Germline V gives CDR1 LGHNA, CDR2 YSLEER.